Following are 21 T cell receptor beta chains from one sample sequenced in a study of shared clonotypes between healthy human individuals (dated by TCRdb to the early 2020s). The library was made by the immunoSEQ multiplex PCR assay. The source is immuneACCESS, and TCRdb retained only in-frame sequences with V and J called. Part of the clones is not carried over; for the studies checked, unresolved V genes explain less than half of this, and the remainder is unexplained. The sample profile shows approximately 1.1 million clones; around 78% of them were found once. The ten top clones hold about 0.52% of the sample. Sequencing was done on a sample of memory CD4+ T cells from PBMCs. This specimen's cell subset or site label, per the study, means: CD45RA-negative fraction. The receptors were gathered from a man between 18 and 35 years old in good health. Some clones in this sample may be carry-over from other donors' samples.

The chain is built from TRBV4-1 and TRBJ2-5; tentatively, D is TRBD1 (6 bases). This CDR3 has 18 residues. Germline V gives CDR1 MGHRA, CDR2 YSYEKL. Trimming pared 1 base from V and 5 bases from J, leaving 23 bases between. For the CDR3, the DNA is TGCGCCAGCAGCCAAGTCATGAGCGGTAGGGGACATCAGGAGACCCAGTACTTC. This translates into CASSQVMSGRGHQETQYF.

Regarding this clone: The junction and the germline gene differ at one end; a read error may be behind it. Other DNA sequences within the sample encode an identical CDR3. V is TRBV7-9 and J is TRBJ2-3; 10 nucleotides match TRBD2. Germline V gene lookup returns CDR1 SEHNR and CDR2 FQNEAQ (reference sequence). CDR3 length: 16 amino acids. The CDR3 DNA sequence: TGTGCCAGCAGCCTAGCACTAGCGGGAAGCACAGATACGCAGTATTTT. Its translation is CASSLALAGSTDTQYF.

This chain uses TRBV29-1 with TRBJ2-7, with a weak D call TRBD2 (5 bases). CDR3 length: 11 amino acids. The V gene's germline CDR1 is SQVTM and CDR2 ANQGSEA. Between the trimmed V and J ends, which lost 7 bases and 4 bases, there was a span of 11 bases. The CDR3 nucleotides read TGCAGCGCCGCGGGCGAATACGAGCAGTACTTC. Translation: CSAAGEYEQYF.

The CDR3 sequence is CASSAEQGDYGYTF. The DNA for the CDR3 is TGTGCCAGCAGTGCTGAACAGGGAGACTATGGCTACACCTTC. The V call is TRBV2, the J call TRBJ1-2, with D perhaps matching TRBD1 (6 bases). With 4 bases removed from V and 3 bases from J, the gap between germline ends came to 12 bases. This CDR3 region has 14 residues. CDR1 is SNHLY and CDR2 is FYNNEI in the germline V gene.

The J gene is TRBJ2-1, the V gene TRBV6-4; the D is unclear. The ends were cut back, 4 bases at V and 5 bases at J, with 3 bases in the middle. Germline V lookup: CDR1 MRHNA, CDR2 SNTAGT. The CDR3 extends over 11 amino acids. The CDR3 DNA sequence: TGTGCCAGCAGTGCCCACAATGAGCAGTTCTTC. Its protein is CASSAHNEQFF.

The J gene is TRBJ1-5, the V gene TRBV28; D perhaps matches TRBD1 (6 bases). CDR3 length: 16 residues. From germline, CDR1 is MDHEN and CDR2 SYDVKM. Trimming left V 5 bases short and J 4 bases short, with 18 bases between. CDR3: CASSPVFGGGNQPQHF. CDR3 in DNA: TGTGCCAGCAGTCCCGTATTCGGAGGGGGGAATCAGCCCCAGCATTTT.

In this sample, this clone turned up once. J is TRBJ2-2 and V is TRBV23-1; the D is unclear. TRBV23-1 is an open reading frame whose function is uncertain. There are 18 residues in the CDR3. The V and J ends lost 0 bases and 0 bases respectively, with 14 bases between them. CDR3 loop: CASSQSVGPPTNTGELFF. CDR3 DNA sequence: TGCGCCAGCAGTCAATCCGTCGGGCCCCCGACGAACACCGGGGAGCTGTTTTTT.

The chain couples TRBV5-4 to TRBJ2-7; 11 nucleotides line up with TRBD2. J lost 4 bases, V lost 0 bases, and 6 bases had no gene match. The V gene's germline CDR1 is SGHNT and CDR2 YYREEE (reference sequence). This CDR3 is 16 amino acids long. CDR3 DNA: TGTGCCAGCAGCTTGGCCGGGGGACTAGCGGCGTACGAGCAGTACTTC. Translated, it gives CASSLAGGLAAYEQYF.

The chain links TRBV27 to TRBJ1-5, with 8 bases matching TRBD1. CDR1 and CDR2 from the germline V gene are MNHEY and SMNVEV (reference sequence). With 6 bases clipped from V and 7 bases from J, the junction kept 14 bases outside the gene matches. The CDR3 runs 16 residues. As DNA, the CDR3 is TGTGCCAGCAGGATATCGGGACAGGCGTTCTTCCAGCCCCAGCATTTT. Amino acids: CASRISGQAFFQPQHF.

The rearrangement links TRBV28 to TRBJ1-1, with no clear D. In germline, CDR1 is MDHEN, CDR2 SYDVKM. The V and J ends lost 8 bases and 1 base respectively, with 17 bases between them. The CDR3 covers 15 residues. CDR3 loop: CASFFSFRRNTEAFF. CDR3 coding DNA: TGTGCCAGCTTCTTTTCTTTCAGGAGGAACACTGAAGCTTTCTTT.

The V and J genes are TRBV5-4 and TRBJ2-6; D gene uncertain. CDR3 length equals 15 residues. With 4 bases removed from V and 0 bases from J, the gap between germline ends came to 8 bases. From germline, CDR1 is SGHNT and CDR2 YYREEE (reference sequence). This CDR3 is CASSPRSSGANVLTF. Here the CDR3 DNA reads TGTGCCAGCAGCCCCAGAAGCTCTGGGGCCAACGTCCTGACTTTC.

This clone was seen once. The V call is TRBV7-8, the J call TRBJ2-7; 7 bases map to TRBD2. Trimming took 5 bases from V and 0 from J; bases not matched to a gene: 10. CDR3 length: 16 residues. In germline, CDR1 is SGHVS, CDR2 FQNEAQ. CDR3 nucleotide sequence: TGTGCCAGCAGCCAACCCCCCAGGACTAGCTCCTACGAGCAGTACTTC. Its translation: CASSQPPRTSSYEQYF.

The CDR3, as DNA: TGCGCCAGCAGCTTGGACGGGTATGAAGCTTTCTTT. It encodes CASSLDGYEAFF. This chain uses TRBV5-1 with TRBJ1-1, with D unclear. V was shortened by 0 bases and J by 7 bases, with 7 bases between the two germline ends. The CDR3 spans 12 residues. Germline V gene sequence: CDR1 SGHRS, CDR2 YFSETQ.

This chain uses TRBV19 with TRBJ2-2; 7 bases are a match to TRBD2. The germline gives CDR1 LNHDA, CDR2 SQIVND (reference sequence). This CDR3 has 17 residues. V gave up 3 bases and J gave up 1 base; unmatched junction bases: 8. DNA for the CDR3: TGTGCCAGTAGTATTGGAATTGAGCGGGAGAACACCGGGGAGCTGTTTTTT. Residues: CASSIGIERENTGELFF.

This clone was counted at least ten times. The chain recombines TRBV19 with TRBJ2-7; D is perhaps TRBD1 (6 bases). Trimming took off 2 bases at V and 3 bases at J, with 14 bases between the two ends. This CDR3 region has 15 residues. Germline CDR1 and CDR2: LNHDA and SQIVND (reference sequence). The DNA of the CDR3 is TGTGCCAGTAGTATAAACAGGGAAGGTCGCTACGAGCAGTACTTC. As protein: CASSINREGRYEQYF.

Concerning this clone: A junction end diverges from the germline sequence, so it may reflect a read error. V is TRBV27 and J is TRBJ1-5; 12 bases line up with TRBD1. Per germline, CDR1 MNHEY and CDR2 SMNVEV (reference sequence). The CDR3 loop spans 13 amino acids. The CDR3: CASSLSGTGGWYF. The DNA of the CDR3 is TGTGCCAGCAGTTTATCTGGGACAGGGGGCTGGTATTTT.

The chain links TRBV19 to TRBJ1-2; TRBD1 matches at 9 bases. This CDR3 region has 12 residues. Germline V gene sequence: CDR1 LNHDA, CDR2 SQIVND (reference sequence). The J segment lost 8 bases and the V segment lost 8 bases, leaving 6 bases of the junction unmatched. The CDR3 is CASWTGVGGYTF. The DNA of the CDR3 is TGTGCCAGTTGGACAGGGGTGGGAGGCTACACCTTC.

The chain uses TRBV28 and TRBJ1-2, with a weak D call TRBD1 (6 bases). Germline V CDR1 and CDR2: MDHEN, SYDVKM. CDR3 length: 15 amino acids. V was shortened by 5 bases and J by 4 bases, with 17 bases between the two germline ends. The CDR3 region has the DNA TGTGCCAGCAGTATGCGACAGGTTGAGAGCTATGGCTACACCTTC. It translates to CASSMRQVESYGYTF.

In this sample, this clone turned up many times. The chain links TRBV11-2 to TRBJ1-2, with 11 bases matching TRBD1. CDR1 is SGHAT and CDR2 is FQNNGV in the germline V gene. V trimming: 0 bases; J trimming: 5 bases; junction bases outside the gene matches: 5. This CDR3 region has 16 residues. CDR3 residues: CASSLDAGTGGYGYTF. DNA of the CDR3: TGTGCCAGCAGCTTAGATGCGGGGACAGGGGGGTATGGCTACACCTTC.

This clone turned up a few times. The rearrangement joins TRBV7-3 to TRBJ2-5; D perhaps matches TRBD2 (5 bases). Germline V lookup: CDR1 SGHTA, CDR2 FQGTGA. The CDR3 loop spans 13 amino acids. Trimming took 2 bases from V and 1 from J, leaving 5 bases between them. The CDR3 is CASSLGLQETQYF. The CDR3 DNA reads TGTGCCAGCAGCTTAGGACTCCAAGAGACCCAGTACTTC. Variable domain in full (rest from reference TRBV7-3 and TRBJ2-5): GAGVSQTPSNKVTEKGKYVELRCDPISGHTALYWYRQSLGQGPEFLIYFQGTGAADDSGLPNDRFFAVRPEGSVSTLKIQRTERGDSAVYLCASSLGLQETQYFGPGTRLLVL.

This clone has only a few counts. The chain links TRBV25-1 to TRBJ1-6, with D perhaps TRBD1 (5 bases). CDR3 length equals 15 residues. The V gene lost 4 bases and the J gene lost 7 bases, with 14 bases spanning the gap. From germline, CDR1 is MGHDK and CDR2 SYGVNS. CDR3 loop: CASSALTGTNSPLHF. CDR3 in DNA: TGTGCCAGCAGTGCCCTCACAGGAACCAATTCACCCCTCCACTTT.